These 21 T cell receptor beta chains originate from one sample sequenced in a study of T cells in tuberculosis. Assay: immunoSEQ multiplex PCR; the TCRdb copy retains only in-frame clones and omits some. The table includes roughly 34,000 clones, more than 70% detected once. The time point denotes: new active TB diagnosis, blood taken before or within 7 days of starting treatment. The specimen comprised PBMCs, sampled at tuberculosis diagnosis. The origin of the receptors is an adult with tuberculosis.

The chain combines TRBV6-4 with TRBJ2-1; 9 nucleotides align to TRBD2. This CDR3 contains 15 residues. With V trimmed by 0 bases and J by 7 bases, 4 bases remained unmatched. CDR1 and CDR2 (germline): MRHNA, SNTAGT. CDR3 sequence reads: CASSDSNLAGNEQFF. CDR3 nucleotide sequence: TGTGCCAGCAGTGACTCGAATCTAGCGGGAAATGAGCAGTTCTTC.

The chain employs TRBV19 and TRBJ2-1, with a tentative D call TRBD1 (5 bases). The CDR3 spans 12 residues. Germline V CDR1 and CDR2: LNHDA, SQIVND (reference sequence). Trimming removed 5 bases from V and 9 bases from J, with 11 bases in between. The CDR3 region is CASSLLRGEQFF. DNA for the CDR3: TGTGCCAGTAGTCTATTAAGGGGTGAGCAGTTCTTC.

The genes are TRBV9 and TRBJ1-5; tentative D call: TRBD1 (5 bases). V was cut by 10 bases and J by 5 bases, with 19 bases left in between. The germline CDR1 and CDR2 sequences are SGDLS and YYNGEE. The CDR3 runs 14 residues. The CDR3 here is CAPTPDSCHQPQHF. DNA of the CDR3: TGTGCCCCCACTCCCGACAGCTGCCATCAGCCCCAGCATTTT. Using reference TRBV9 and TRBJ1-5 for the parts outside the CDR3, the full variable domain is DSGVTQTPKHLITATGQRVTLRCSPRSGDLSVYWYQQSLDQGLQFLIQYYNGEERAKGNILERFSAQQFPDLHSELNLSSLELGDSALYFCAPTPDSCHQPQHFGDGTRLSIL.

The chain combines TRBV5-5 with TRBJ2-2, with 10 bases that match TRBD1. The germline gives CDR1 SGHKS, CDR2 YYEKEE (reference sequence). CDR3 length equals 17 residues. The V gene end was trimmed by 4 bases and the J gene end by 1 base; junction bases not matched to a gene: 7. CDR3 region: CASSPSTGGGNTGELFF. CDR3 in DNA: TGTGCCAGCAGCCCATCGACAGGGGGCGGGAACACCGGGGAGCTGTTTTTT.

This chain links TRBV5-4 with TRBJ2-7, with TRBD2 matching over 9 bases. The CDR3 is 15 residues long. V was pared by 4 bases and J by 2 bases, with 7 bases of the junction left unmatched. Germline V gene data show CDR1 as SGHNT and CDR2 as YYREEE (reference sequence). CDR3 sequence reads: CASSPSGTQPYEQYF. CDR3 DNA sequence: TGTGCCAGCAGCCCTAGCGGGACACAGCCCTACGAGCAGTACTTC. The entire variable domain, with the rest obtained from reference TRBV5-4 and TRBJ2-7, is as follows: ETGVTQSPTHLIKTRGQQVTLRCSSQSGHNTVSWYQQALGQGPQFIFQYYREEENGRGNFPPRFSGLQFPNYSSELNVNALELDDSALYLCASSPSGTQPYEQYFGPGTRLTVT.

This rearrangement joins TRBV2 to TRBJ2-1; 8 bases are a match to TRBD2. With V trimmed by 10 bases and J by 0 bases, 5 bases remained unmatched. The CDR3 totals 14 residues. Germline lookup yields CDR1 SNHLY and CDR2 FYNNEI. CDR3 sequence: CATGRGGSYNEQFF. CDR3 coding DNA: TGTGCCACCGGGAGGGGCGGCTCCTACAATGAGCAGTTCTTC.

In regard to this clone: Within the sample, other DNA sequences also encode this same CDR3. The chain couples TRBV6-1 to TRBJ1-1; TRBD1 is a possible D gene (5 bases). Germline values: CDR1 MNHNS, CDR2 SASEGT. The V end lost 6 bases, the J end lost 0 bases, and 8 bases lay between the germline ends. The length of the CDR3 is 13 residues. In nucleotides, the CDR3 is TGTGCCAGCAGGGGGGGATTGAACACTGAAGCTTTCTTT. This codes for CASRGGLNTEAFF.

This chain links TRBV6-1 with TRBJ2-3, with D unclear. The germline CDR1 and CDR2 sequences are MNHNS and SASEGT. The CDR3 covers 13 residues. V shed 9 bases and J shed 0 bases, with 10 bases lying between them. The CDR3 region has the DNA TGTGCCAGTATTCGCCGGAGCACAGATACGCAGTATTTT. Translation: CASIRRSTDTQYF.

The V gene is TRBV30, the J gene TRBJ1-1, with D possibly matching TRBD1 (5 bases). Germline CDR1 is GTSNPN and CDR2 is SVGIG (reference sequence). CDR3 size: 14 residues. V shed 3 bases and J shed 5 bases, with 16 bases lying between them. The CDR3 loop reads CAWRRRGGRTEAFF. CDR3 DNA: TGTGCCTGGAGGCGACGGGGGGGAAGGACTGAAGCTTTCTTT.

This chain uses TRBV27 with TRBJ2-7, with D perhaps matching TRBD1 (6 bases). Germline V gene lookup returns CDR1 MNHEY and CDR2 SMNVEV (reference sequence). The CDR3 loop spans 14 amino acids. V lost 6 bases and J lost 5, with 17 bases in between. This CDR3 is CASSTGLRGNEQYF. CDR3 bases: TGTGCCAGCAGCACAGGGCTTCGAGGGAACGAGCAGTACTTC.

This clone was counted between two and nine times. The genes are TRBV6-5 and TRBJ1-5; TRBD1 matches 7 bases. CDR3 length equals 14 residues. Losses at the gene ends were 2 bases for V and 6 bases for J; bases not matched to a gene: 4. Germline V CDR1 and CDR2: MNHEY, SVGAGI. CDR3 coding DNA: TGTGCCAGCAGTTACGGGGCAGGGGGTCAGCCCCAGCATTTT. Amino acids: CASSYGAGGQPQHF.

This chain links TRBV7-2 with TRBJ1-2, with TRBD1 matching over 8 bases. This CDR3 is built from 13 residues. Germline V CDR1 and CDR2: SGHTA, FQGNSA. The J segment lost 8 bases and the V segment lost 3 bases, leaving 5 bases of the junction unmatched. The CDR3 nucleotides are TGTGCCAGCAGCTTCAGACAGGGGTTCGGCTACACCTTC. Encoded protein: CASSFRQGFGYTF.

CDR3 sequence reads: CAWSVPLGLAENYEQYF. The CDR3 coding sequence is TGTGCCTGGAGTGTACCCCTCGGACTAGCGGAAAACTACGAGCAGTACTTC. This chain joins TRBV30 and TRBJ2-7, with 10 bases lining up with TRBD2. The CDR3 loop spans 17 amino acids. Looked up from germline, CDR1 is GTSNPN and CDR2 is SVGIG (reference sequence). V trimming: 0 bases; J trimming: 3 bases; junction bases outside the gene matches: 11.

The chain is built from TRBV9 and TRBJ2-5; no firm D call. The CDR3 consists of 16 residues. V was pared by 2 bases and J by 2 bases, with 16 bases between. Per germline, CDR1 SGDLS and CDR2 YYNGEE. The CDR3 DNA is TGTGCCAGCAGCGTCTCGACGGATAGACATCAAGAGACCCAGTACTTC. Protein sequence: CASSVSTDRHQETQYF.

The chain joins TRBV14 to TRBJ1-6, with D perhaps TRBD1 (6 bases). V was clipped by 1 base and J by 10 bases, with 11 bases between them. The germline gives CDR1 SGHDN, CDR2 FVKESK. CDR3 length: 14 amino acids. CDR3 sequence: CASSQGTVKSPLHF. The CDR3 region has the DNA TGTGCCAGCAGCCAAGGGACAGTTAAATCACCCCTCCACTTT.

This clone was counted once. This chain uses TRBV2 with TRBJ2-7; D ambiguous. Germline CDR1 is SNHLY and CDR2 is FYNNEI. The CDR3 spans 13 residues. V was cut by 5 bases and J by 0 bases, with 8 bases left in between. The CDR3 DNA reads as TGTGCCAGCAGTAAAGAGAGCTCCTACGAGCAGTACTTC. Translating it yields CASSKESSYEQYF.

The chain recombines TRBV30 with TRBJ1-2; TRBD1 aligns across 7 bases. The germline V gene has CDR1 GTSNPN and CDR2 SVGIG (reference sequence). Trimming removed 2 bases from V and 8 bases from J; junction bases left unmatched: 8. The CDR3 is made up of 13 amino acids. The CDR3 DNA reads as TGTGCCTGGAGTAGAACAGGGGTCTTCGGCTACACCTTC. Translating gives CAWSRTGVFGYTF.

The chain uses TRBV6-5 and TRBJ1-1; D might be TRBD1 (5 bases). In germline, CDR1 is MNHEY, CDR2 SVGAGI. The CDR3 runs to 15 residues. Trimming removed 11 bases at V and 1 base at J, with 20 bases between. The CDR3 spells CACTPLPQGNTEAFF. The CDR3 coding sequence is TGTGCCTGCACACCCCTCCCCCAGGGGAACACTGAAGCTTTCTTT.

The gene calls are TRBV21-1 and TRBJ1-4. TRBV21-1 is a recognized pseudogene. The CDR3 totals 14 residues. Here the CDR3 DNA reads TGTGCCAGCTGCCGACTTCCAACTAATGAAAAACTGTTTTTT. It translates to CASCRLPTNEKLFF.

The chain uses TRBV5-1 and TRBJ1-5; TRBD1 matches at 8 bases. Germline loops: CDR1 SGHRS, CDR2 YFSETQ. The CDR3 runs to 14 residues. Trimming removed 4 bases from V and 10 bases from J; junction bases left unmatched: 10. The CDR3 DNA is TGCGCCAGCAGCATCGGACAGGGAACGCGACCCCAGCATTTT. Encoded protein: CASSIGQGTRPQHF.

The V call is TRBV6-1, the J call TRBJ1-5, with D unclear. Germline V gives CDR1 MNHNS, CDR2 SASEGT. Trimming took off 1 base at V and 3 bases at J, with 10 bases between the two ends. This CDR3 spans 15 amino acids. CDR3 region: CASSEGAGPNQPQHF. The CDR3 DNA reads as TGTGCCAGCAGTGAAGGGGCAGGCCCCAATCAGCCCCAGCATTTT.